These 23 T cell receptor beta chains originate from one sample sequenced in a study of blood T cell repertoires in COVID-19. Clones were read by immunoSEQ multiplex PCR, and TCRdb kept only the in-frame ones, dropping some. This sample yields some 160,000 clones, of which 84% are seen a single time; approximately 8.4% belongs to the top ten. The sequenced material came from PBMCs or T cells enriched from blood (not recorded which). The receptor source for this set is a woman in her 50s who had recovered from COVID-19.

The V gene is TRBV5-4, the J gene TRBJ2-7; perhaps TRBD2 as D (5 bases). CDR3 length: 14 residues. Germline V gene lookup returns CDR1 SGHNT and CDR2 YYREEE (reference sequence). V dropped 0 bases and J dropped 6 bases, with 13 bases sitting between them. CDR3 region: CASSLETGRGEQYF. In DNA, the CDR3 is TGTGCCAGCAGCTTGGAAACGGGCCGGGGCGAGCAGTACTTC. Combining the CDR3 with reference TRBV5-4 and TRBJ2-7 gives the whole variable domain ETGVTQSPTHLIKTRGQQVTLRCSSQSGHNTVSWYQQALGQGPQFIFQYYREEENGRGNFPPRFSGLQFPNYSSELNVNALELDDSALYLCASSLETGRGEQYFGPGTRLTVT.

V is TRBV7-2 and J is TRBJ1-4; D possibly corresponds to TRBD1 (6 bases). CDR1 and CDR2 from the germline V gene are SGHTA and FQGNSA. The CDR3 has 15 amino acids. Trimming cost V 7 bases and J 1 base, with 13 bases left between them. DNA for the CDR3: TGTGCCAGCACCCTCCAAGGGGGAACTAATGAAAAACTGTTTTTT. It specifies CASTLQGGTNEKLFF.

CDR3 sequence (DNA): TGTGCCAGCAGTGATTTAGAAGAAAATTCACCCCTCCACTTT. This gives the protein CASSDLEENSPLHF. The genes are TRBV2 and TRBJ1-6; D unresolved. The CDR3 has 14 amino acids. Germline V gene data show CDR1 as SNHLY and CDR2 as FYNNEI. The ends were cut back, 3 bases at V and 7 bases at J, with 10 bases in the middle. Full variable domain (missing parts from reference TRBV2 and TRBJ1-6): EPEVTQTPSHQVTQMGQEVILRCVPISNHLYFYWYRQILGQKVEFLVSFYNNEISEKSEIFDDQFSVERPDGSNFTLKIRSTKLEDSAMYFCASSDLEENSPLHFGNGTRLTVT.

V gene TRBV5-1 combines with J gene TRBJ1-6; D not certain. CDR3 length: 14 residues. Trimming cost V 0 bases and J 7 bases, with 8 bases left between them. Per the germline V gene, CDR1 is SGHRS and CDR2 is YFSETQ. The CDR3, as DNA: TGCGCCAGCAGCTTGGAATCGGGAAATTCACCCCTCCACTTT. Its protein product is CASSLESGNSPLHF.

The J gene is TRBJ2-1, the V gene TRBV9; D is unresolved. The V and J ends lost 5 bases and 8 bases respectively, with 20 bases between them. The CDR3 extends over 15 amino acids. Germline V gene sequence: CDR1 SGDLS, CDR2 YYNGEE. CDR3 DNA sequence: TGTGCCAGCAGTCAATCAGAATCCCGACACCATGAGCAGTTCTTC. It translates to CASSQSESRHHEQFF.

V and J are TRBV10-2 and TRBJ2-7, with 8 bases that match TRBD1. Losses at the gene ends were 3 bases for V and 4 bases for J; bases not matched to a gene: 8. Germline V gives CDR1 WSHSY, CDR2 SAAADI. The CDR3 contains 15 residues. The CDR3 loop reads CASSDAGTGNYEQYF. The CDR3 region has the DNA TGCGCCAGCAGTGATGCCGGGACAGGTAATTACGAGCAGTACTTC.

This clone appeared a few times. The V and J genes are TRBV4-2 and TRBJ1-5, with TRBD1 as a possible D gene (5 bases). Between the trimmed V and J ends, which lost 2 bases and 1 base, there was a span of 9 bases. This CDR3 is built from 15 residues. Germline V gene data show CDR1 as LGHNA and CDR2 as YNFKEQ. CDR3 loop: CASSQQGGSNQPQHF. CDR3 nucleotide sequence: TGTGCCAGCAGCCAACAGGGTGGCAGCAATCAGCCCCAGCATTTT.

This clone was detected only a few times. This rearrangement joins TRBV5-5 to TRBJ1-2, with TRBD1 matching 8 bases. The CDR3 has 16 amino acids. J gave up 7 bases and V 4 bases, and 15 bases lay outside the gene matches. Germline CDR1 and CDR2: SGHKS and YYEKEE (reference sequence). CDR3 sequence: CASSGELAGGAFGYTF. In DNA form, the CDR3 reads TGTGCCAGCAGCGGTGAGCTAGCAGGGGGCGCTTTTGGCTACACCTTC. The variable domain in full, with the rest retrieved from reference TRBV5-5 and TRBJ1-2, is DAGVTQSPTHLIKTRGQQVTLRCSPISGHKSVSWYQQVLGQGPQFIFQYYEKEERGRGNFPDRFSARQFPNYSSELNVNALLLGDSALYLCASSGELAGGAFGYTFGSGTRLTVV.

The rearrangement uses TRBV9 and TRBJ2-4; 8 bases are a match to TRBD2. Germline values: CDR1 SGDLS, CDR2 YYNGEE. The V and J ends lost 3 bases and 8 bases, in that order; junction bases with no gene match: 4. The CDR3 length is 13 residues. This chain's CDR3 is CASSAAGGHIQYF. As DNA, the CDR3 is TGTGCCAGCAGCGCCGCGGGGGGACACATTCAGTACTTC.

The CDR3 DNA follows: TGTGCCAGTAGTAGGGGACAGATTATAAACACTGAAGCTTTCTTT. This codes for CASSRGQIINTEAFF. The chain recombines TRBV19 with TRBJ1-1; 7 nucleotides match TRBD1. CDR3 length: 15 amino acids. The ends lost 4 bases at V and 2 bases at J; junction bases unmatched: 7. CDR1 is LNHDA, CDR2 SQIVND, per germline (reference sequence).

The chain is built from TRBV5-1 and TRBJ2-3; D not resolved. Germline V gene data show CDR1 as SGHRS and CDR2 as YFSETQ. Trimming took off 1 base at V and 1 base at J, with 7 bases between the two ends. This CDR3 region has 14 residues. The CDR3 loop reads CASSLFSGTDTQYF. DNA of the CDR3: TGCGCCAGCAGCTTGTTTTCCGGCACAGATACGCAGTATTTT.

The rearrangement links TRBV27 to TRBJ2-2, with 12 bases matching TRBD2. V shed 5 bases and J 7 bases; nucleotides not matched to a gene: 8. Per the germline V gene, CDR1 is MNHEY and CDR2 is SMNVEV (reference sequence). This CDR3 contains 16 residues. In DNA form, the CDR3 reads TGTGCCAGCAGTACTCGGACTAGCGGGATTGTCGGGGAGCTGTTTTTT. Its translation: CASSTRTSGIVGELFF.

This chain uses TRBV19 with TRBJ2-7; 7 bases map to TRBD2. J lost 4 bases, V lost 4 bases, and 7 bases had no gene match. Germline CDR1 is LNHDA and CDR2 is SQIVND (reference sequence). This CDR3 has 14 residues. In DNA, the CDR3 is TGTGCCAGTAGTAGGGAGGGCCGTCCGTACGAGCAGTACTTC. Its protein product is CASSREGRPYEQYF.

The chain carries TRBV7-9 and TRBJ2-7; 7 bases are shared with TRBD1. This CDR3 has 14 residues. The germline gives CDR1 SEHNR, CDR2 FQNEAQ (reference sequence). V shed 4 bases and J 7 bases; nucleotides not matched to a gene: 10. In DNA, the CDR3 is TGTGCCAGCAGCTCGACAGGGTACTTGTTGGAGCAGTACTTC. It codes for CASSSTGYLLEQYF.

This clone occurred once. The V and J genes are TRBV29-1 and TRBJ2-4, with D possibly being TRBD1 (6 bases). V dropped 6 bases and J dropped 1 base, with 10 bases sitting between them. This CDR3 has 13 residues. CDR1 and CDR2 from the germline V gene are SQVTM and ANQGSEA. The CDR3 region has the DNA TGCAGCGTAGCCACAGGGGCCAAAAACATTCAGTACTTC. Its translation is CSVATGAKNIQYF.

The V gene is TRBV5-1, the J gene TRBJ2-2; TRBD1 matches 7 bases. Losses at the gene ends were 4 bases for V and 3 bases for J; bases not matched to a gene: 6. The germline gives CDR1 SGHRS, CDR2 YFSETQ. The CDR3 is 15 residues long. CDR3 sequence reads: CASSKGQTYTGELFF. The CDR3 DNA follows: TGCGCCAGCAGCAAGGGACAGACCTACACCGGGGAGCTGTTTTTT.

The CDR3 sequence is CASSHLQAYNEQFF. The CDR3 DNA follows: TGTGCCAGCAGTCACCTGCAGGCCTACAATGAGCAGTTCTTC. V and J are TRBV6-5 and TRBJ2-1; D is unresolved. Trimming cost V 5 bases and J 2 bases, with 10 bases left between them. Germline loops: CDR1 MNHEY, CDR2 SVGAGI. This CDR3 contains 14 residues.

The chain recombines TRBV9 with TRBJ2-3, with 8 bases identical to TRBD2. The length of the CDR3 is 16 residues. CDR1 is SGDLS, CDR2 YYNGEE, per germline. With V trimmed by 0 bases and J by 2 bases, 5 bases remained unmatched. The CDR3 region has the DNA TGTGCCAGCAGCGTAGGGACTAGCACAAACACAGATACGCAGTATTTT. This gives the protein CASSVGTSTNTDTQYF.

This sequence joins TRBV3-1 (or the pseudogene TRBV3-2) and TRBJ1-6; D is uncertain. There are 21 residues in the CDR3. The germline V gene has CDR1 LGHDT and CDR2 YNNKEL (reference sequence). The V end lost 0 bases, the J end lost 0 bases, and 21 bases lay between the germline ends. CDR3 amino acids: CASSQDVVPGTGSSYNSPLHF. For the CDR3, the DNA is TGTGCCAGCAGCCAAGATGTCGTACCCGGCACCGGGAGCTCCTATAATTCACCCCTCCACTTT.

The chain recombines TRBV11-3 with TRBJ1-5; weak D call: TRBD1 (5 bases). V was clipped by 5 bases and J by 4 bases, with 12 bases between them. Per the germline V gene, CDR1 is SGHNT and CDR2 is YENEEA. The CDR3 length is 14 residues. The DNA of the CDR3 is TGTGCCAGCAGCCCGGGGGGTCAGAATCAGCCCCAGCATTTT. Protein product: CASSPGGQNQPQHF.

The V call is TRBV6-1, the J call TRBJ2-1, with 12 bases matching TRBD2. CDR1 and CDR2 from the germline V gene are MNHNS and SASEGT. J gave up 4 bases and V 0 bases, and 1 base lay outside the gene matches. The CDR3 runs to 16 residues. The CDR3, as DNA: TGTGCCAGCAGTGAAGCAACTAGCGGGGGGTACAATGAGCAGTTCTTC. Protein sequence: CASSEATSGGYNEQFF.

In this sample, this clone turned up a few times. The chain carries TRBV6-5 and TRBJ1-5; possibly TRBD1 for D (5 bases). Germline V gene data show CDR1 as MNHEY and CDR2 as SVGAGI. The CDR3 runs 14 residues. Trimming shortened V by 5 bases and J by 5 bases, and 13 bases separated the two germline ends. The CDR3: CASSKTVRYQPQHF. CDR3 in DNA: TGTGCCAGCAGTAAGACAGTTCGTTATCAGCCCCAGCATTTT.

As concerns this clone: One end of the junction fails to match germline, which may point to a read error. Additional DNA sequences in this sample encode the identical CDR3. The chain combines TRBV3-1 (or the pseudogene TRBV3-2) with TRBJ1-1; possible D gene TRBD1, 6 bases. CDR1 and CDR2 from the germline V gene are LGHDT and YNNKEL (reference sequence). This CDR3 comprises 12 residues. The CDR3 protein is CASSQRDTEAFF. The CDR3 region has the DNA TGTGCCAGCAGCCAAAGGGACACCGAAGCTTTCTTT.